Listed below are T cell receptor beta chains from one sample, sequenced in a study of blood T cell repertoires in COVID-19. Generated by immunoSEQ multiplex PCR, the TCRdb table keeps only in-frame clones and is missing some. The table has about 210,000 clones, about 89% seen once; the top ten hold approximately 8.2%. Sequencing was done on a sample of PBMCs or T cells enriched from blood (not recorded which). The receptors shown here come from a woman between 18 and 29 years old who had recovered from COVID-19. Both conserved end residues are trimmed from each CDR3. The D gene is left open where the match is weak.

V gene	D gene	CDR3 protein
TRBV5-1	-	ASSSQWGPDTQY
TRBV2	TRBD2	ASSERSGGAGGELF
TRBV19	-	ASRSGEGDYEQY
TRBV9	-	ASSVAGAGMNTEAF
TRBV19	-	ASKEERNSGNTIY
TRBV2	TRBD2	ASSDENSSGGTQY
TRBV27	-	ASSLSKGGKQY
TRBV6-2/TRBV6-3	-	ASSYPDQPQH
TRBV4-1	TRBD1	ASRVLFDRDNEQF
TRBV2	-	ASSVVQAYSGNTIY
TRBV25-1	TRBD1	ARTGTVHYSNQPQH
TRBV7-9	-	ASGPAGFGFPLH
TRBV7-9	TRBD2	ASSFALAGYNEQF
TRBV18	-	ASSIQDKETEAF
TRBV3-1/TRBV3-2	TRBD1	ASSLLKTGTSNSPLH
TRBV20-1	-	SAHPGEGYT
TRBV5-4	-	ASSLGGDSYNEQF
TRBV10-1	-	ASSESGQGGALNQPQH
TRBV5-1	-	ASSLALGGVSSYNEQF
TRBV27	TRBD2	ASSRSASGGTIGTQY
TRBV6-1	TRBD1	ASSERQGGQPQH
TRBV2	-	ASTRHTYRAGSYNSPLH
TRBV27	-	ASSLFDQPQH
TRBV10-3	TRBD1	AISELDRANTEAF
TRBV2	-	ASSAGKNYGYT
TRBV2	-	ASSEAGAQRYYEQY
TRBV29-1	TRBD1	SVTGTVATNEKLF
TRBV10-1	-	ASSELGGTEAF
TRBV9	-	ASSPGSARTDTQY
TRBV28	TRBD1	ASSLLGTGDFYSNQPQH
TRBV7-9	-	ASSLEAGEQY
TRBV19	-	ASGRGVRQPQH
TRBV9	TRBD1	ASSPTGGFNYGYT
TRBV28	TRBD1	ASRRDSSYEQY
TRBV7-6	TRBD1	ASSLAVRTGVEETQY
TRBV18	-	ASSPIESYEQY
TRBV4-1	-	ASSQGSPDSYEQY
TRBV10-2	TRBD1	ASSATPGTVNSPLH
TRBV7-6	TRBD1	ASSPGTGGAGRGSPLH
TRBV20-1	-	SASKGRGQTQY
TRBV5-4	-	ASSTGGLRRTGELF
TRBV28	TRBD1	ASSLPTGANTGELF
TRBV19	-	ASSLVSGNTIY
TRBV7-2	TRBD1	ASSPRDRFGSPLH
TRBV11-2	-	ASSPPGGTNEKLF
TRBV6-6	TRBD1	ASSYGRGLEEQY
TRBV11-2	-	ASSLGWESPPIY
TRBV21-1	-	ASTFRTGTQSNYGYT
TRBV7-9	TRBD1	ASSPRDRGDRGQY
TRBV28	-	ASRTSTGYEQY
TRBV9	-	ASSGTEPPYGYT
TRBV2	-	ASSESYRAYEQY